The clone carrying this T cell receptor (beta chain) was picked up many times. Its antigen remains unidentified. This sample was taken from a study of type 1 regulatory T cells. Study information: T-allo10 is a Tr1-enriched, alloantigen-specific CD4 T cell product made in vitro.

MiXCR, run by TCRdb on the reads, gives a single entry per CDR3 protein. The table includes some 15,000 distinct CDR3 sequences, approximately 15% detected once. Sequencing input: cultured T cells, either the whole culture or a sorted T cell fraction (not recorded which). This clonotype was sampled from a human donor in good health.

This CDR3 reads CASSDLSTTEAFF. CDR3 nucleotide sequence: TGCGCCAGCAGTGACCTAAGTACCACTGAAGCTTTCTTT. The chain links TRBV10-2 to TRBJ1-1; D remains unclear. The V and J ends lost 3 bases and 4 bases respectively, with 9 bases between them. CDR3 length equals 13 residues. Germline V lookup: CDR1 WSHSY, CDR2 SAAADI.